This T cell receptor (beta chain) is from a study of T-cell memory formation after mild COVID-19. The CDR3 spans 15 residues. Germline V gene sequence: CDR1 SGDLS, CDR2 YYNGEE. V gave up 1 base and J gave up 0 bases, with 8 bases separating them. Study results and limitations: In second-wave clones peaking day 37, SARS-CoV-2 specificity remained unconfirmed.

Notes on this clonotype: Its antigen remains unidentified.

TCRdb passed the 5' RACE reads through MiXCR, listing each CDR3 protein once. The sample gives fewer than 600,000 distinct CDR3 sequences, roughly 22% of which show up once; roughly 8.1% is in the top ten. The sequence derives from an adult woman who had mild COVID-19 (a few samples of this study predate the infection). Cell type and time point are not known. V is TRBV9 and J is TRBJ1-5, with D unresolved. Sequencing was carried out using PBMCs or a T cell subset sorted from them (not recorded which). This CDR3 reads CASSVWPISNQPQHF. In DNA form, the CDR3 reads TGTGCCAGCAGCGTATGGCCTATTAGCAATCAGCCCCAGCATTTT.